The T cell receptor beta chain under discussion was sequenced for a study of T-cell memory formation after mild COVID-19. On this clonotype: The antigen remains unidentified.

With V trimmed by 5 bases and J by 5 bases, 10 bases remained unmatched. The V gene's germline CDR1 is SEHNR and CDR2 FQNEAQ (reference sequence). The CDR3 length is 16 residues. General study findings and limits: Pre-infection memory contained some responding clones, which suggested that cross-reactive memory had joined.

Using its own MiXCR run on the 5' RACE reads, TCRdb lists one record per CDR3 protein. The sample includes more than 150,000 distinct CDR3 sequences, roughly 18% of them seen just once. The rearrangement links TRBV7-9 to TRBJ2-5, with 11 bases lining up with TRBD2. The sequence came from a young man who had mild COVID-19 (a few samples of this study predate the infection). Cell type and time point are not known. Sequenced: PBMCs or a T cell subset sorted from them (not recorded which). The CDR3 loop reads CASSREGLAGGETQYF. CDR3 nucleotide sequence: TGTGCCAGCAGCCGCGAGGGGCTAGCGGGGGGTGAGACCCAGTACTTC. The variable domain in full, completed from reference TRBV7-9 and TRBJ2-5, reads DTGVSQNPRHKITKRGQNVTFRCDPISEHNRLYWYRQTLGQGPEFLTYFQNEAQLEKSRLLSDRFSAERPKGSFSTLEIQRTEQGDSAMYLCASSREGLAGGETQYFGPGTRLLVL.